This T cell receptor (beta chain) was observed in a study of shared clonotypes between healthy human individuals. HIV-negative, healthy adults without recent acute infections or vaccinations were the donors. Running of the assay took place at deep level. Clones were read by immunoSEQ multiplex PCR, and TCRdb kept only the in-frame ones, dropping some. This sample has millions of clones, with about 95% found just once. V shed 0 bases, J shed 5 bases, and the junction held 5 bases outside the gene matches. The germline gives CDR1 MNHEY, CDR2 SVGAGI. The CDR3 is 16 residues long. The chain carries TRBV6-5 and TRBJ2-5, with 11 bases identical to TRBD1. This receptor was identified in a man in his late teens or twenties in good health. Sequencing input: naive CD4+ T cells sorted from blood. The subset: CD45RA+ positively selected. The CDR3 loop reads CASSYSDRGLRETQYF. The CDR3 DNA follows: TGTGCCAGCAGTTACTCGGACAGGGGGCTCCGGGAGACCCAGTACTTC.